This T cell receptor beta chain was retrieved from a study of blood T cell repertoires in COVID-19. The data were produced by immunoSEQ multiplex PCR, yet TCRdb's version contains in-frame clones alone and is incomplete. The sample has more than 75,000 clones; about four fifths are singletons. From germline, CDR1 is WNHNN and CDR2 SYGVQD (reference sequence). The CDR3 runs to 14 residues. Trimming took 4 bases from V and 4 from J, leaving 11 bases between them. This clonotype was sampled from a man aged 60 to 69 with acute or convalescent COVID-19. The sequenced sample consisted of peripheral blood. The V gene is TRBV10-1, the J gene TRBJ2-1; possible D gene TRBD2, 6 bases. The CDR3 region is CASSGGAPYNEQFF. The CDR3 DNA reads TGCGCCAGCAGTGGCGGGGCCCCTTACAATGAGCAGTTCTTC.